This T cell receptor (beta chain) is drawn from a study of blood T cell repertoires in COVID-19. Method: immunoSEQ multiplex PCR; TCRdb's copy keeps in-frame clones and lacks some. Among roughly 250,000 clones listed, roughly 80% were seen once. This CDR3 comprises 14 residues. V lost 2 bases and J lost 8; bases outside the gene matches: 5. Germline loops: CDR1 LNHDA, CDR2 SQIVND (reference sequence). Sequencing was done on a sample of peripheral blood. The source of this sequence is a woman older than 75 with acute or convalescent COVID-19. V gene TRBV19 combines with J gene TRBJ2-1; 8 bases match TRBD2. CDR3 protein: CASSIRRGAYEQFF. For the CDR3, the DNA is TGTGCCAGTAGTATAAGGCGGGGGGCCTATGAGCAGTTCTTC.